Listed below are T cell receptor beta chains from one sample, sequenced in a study of T cell changes during pregnancy in multiple sclerosis. This table comes from immunoSEQ multiplex PCR, and its TCRdb copy is limited to in-frame clones, with some not included. Of 45,000 or so clones in the sample, around 90% were seen once. Sequenced material: PBMCs (not recorded whether the cells were cultured). All receptors come from a female donor with multiple sclerosis, enrolled in a pregnancy study. The CDR3 runs from the conserved cysteine through the conserved F or W. The D gene is left open where the match is weak. For some rows the clone size is stated as once, few or many, or as a class when expanded; others skip it.

clone_size j_call d_call v_call cdr3_nt cdr3_aa
- TRBJ2-7 - TRBV29-1 TGCAGCGTCTTCCTTTCCTACGAGCAGTACTTC CSVFLSYEQYF
once TRBJ2-5 - TRBV6-5 TGTGCCAGCAGTTACACAGGGGAGGTGAGAGAGACCCAGTACTTC CASSYTGEVRETQYF
- TRBJ1-1 - TRBV2 TGTGCCAGCCTAATAGGACCGCCGAACACTGAAGCTTTCTTT CASLIGPPNTEAFF
- TRBJ2-2 TRBD1 TRBV5-1 TGCGCCAGCAGCTTGAACGCGGACAGGCTTAACACCGGGGAGCTGTTTTTT CASSLNADRLNTGELFF
- TRBJ2-7 TRBD1 TRBV5-6 TGTGCCAGCAGCCCCCTTACAGGGGGCGATACCTACGAGCAGTACTTC CASSPLTGGDTYEQYF
- TRBJ2-3 - TRBV4-1 TGCGCCAGCAGCCAAGGGTCCTTGAGGGAGCTGACAGATACGCAGTATTTT CASSQGSLRELTDTQYF
- TRBJ2-3 - TRBV5-1 TGCGCCAGCAGCCGAGCGTATTCTAGCACAGATACGCAGTATTTT CASSRAYSSTDTQYF
- TRBJ2-3 TRBD1 TRBV6-1 TGTGCCAGCAGTGAGACAGGGGGGGGGTCAGATACGCAGTATTTT CASSETGGGSDTQYF
- TRBJ2-7 - TRBV6-1 TGTGCCAGCAGTGAAGCGCTCCAAGAGCAGTACTTC CASSEALQEQYF
- TRBJ2-5 TRBD1 TRBV7-2 TGTGCCAGCAGCTTAAGGACAGGGAAGGGAGAGACCCAGTACTTC CASSLRTGKGETQYF
- TRBJ2-5 - TRBV5-4 TGTGCCAGCAGCTTGCAGGGGCGATGGGAGACCCAGTACTTC CASSLQGRWETQYF
- TRBJ2-7 TRBD2 TRBV28 TGTGCCAGCAGTCCTTATCCCCCCGGACTAGCGGGAGACGAGCAGTACTTC CASSPYPPGLAGDEQYF
- TRBJ2-5 - TRBV4-2 TGTGCCAGCAGCCAAGGCAGGGCACAAGAGACCCAGTACTTC CASSQGRAQETQYF
few TRBJ2-3 TRBD2 TRBV30 TGTGCCTGGACCCCGGGACTAGCGGGAGGTGTAGATACGCAGTATTTT CAWTPGLAGGVDTQYF
- TRBJ2-1 TRBD1 TRBV19 TGTGCCAGTAGTCCGGGACAGGGAACCTACAATGAGCAGTTCTTC CASSPGQGTYNEQFF
- TRBJ1-2 - TRBV10-2 TGCGCCAGCTCGCCAGGCTATGGCTACACCTTC CASSPGYGYTF
- TRBJ2-5 - TRBV5-1 TGCGCCAGCAGCTTTCGGGCAGGGAAAGAGACCCAGTACTTC CASSFRAGKETQYF
- TRBJ2-2 - TRBV4-1 TGCGCCAGCAGCCAAGATCAAATCGGGGAGCTGTTTTTT CASSQDQIGELFF